The clone carrying this T cell receptor (beta chain) was observed a single time. These data are taken from a study of blood T cell repertoires in COVID-19. CDR1 and CDR2 (germline): SGHDT, YYEEEE. There are 15 residues in the CDR3. Trimming took 3 bases from V and 4 from J; bases not matched to a gene: 3. The data were produced by immunoSEQ multiplex PCR, yet TCRdb's version contains in-frame clones alone and is incomplete. Of a few hundred thousand clones in the sample, more than 65% were seen once. The clonotype comes from a woman at least 80 years old with acute or convalescent COVID-19. The chain has TRBV5-6 and TRBJ1-6, with TRBD1 identical over 8 bases. Sequencing was carried out using peripheral blood. The CDR3 loop reads CASSSRDRYNSPLHF. The DNA for the CDR3 is TGTGCCAGCAGCTCCCGGGACAGGTATAATTCACCCCTCCACTTT. Full variable domain (rest looked up from reference TRBV5-6 and TRBJ1-6): DAGVTQSPTHLIKTRGQQVTLRCSPKSGHDTVSWYQQALGQGPQFIFQYYEEEERQRGNFPDRFSGHQFPNYSSELNVNALLLGDSALYLCASSSRDRYNSPLHFGNGTRLTVT.